These 9 T cell receptor beta chains were sequenced from one sample in a study of T cell changes during pregnancy in multiple sclerosis. Here immunoSEQ multiplex PCR was the method, and the copy in TCRdb shows in-frame clones only, minus some. The data show around 20,000 clones, about nine tenths seen once. The specimen comprised CD8+ T cells from peripheral blood mononuclear cells, sampled in the second trimester of pregnancy. These receptors were taken from a female donor in good health, enrolled as a control in a pregnancy study.

The chain joins TRBV12-5 to TRBJ1-5; D ambiguous. V was clipped by 1 base and J by 6 bases, with 7 bases between them. CDR1 and CDR2 from the germline V gene are LGHNT and FRNRAP. The CDR3 sequence is 13 residues long. As DNA, the CDR3 is TGTGCTAGTGGTTTGGCCCTCGGTCAGCCCCAGCATTTT. Its translation is CASGLALGQPQHF. Full variable domain (missing parts from reference TRBV12-5 and TRBJ1-5): DARVTQTPRHKVTEMGQEVTMRCQPILGHNTVFWYRQTMMQGLELLAYFRNRAPLDDSGMPKDRFSAEMPDATLATLKIQPSEPRDSAVYFCASGLALGQPQHFGDGTRLSIL.

This chain links TRBV19 with TRBJ1-6, with 10 nucleotides matching TRBD1. The V segment lost 3 bases and the J segment 9 bases; nucleotides outside the gene matches: 8. From germline, CDR1 is LNHDA and CDR2 SQIVND (reference sequence). The CDR3 has 16 amino acids. The CDR3: CASSMGTGVSGSPLHF. The DNA of the CDR3 is TGTGCCAGTAGTATGGGGACAGGGGTTTCTGGTTCACCCCTCCACTTT. Using reference TRBV19 and TRBJ1-6 for the parts outside the CDR3, the full variable domain is DGGITQSPKYLFRKEGQNVTLSCEQNLNHDAMYWYRQDPGQGLRLIYYSQIVNDFQKGDIAEGYSVSREKKESFPLTVTSAQKNPTAFYLCASSMGTGVSGSPLHFGNGTRLTVT.

This chain links TRBV27 with TRBJ2-1; 9 positions match TRBD2. This CDR3 region has 15 residues. Per germline, CDR1 MNHEY and CDR2 SMNVEV (reference sequence). V lost 2 bases and J lost 6; bases outside the gene matches: 5. This chain's CDR3 is CASSLAGGVGNEQFF. CDR3 DNA: TGTGCCAGCAGTTTAGCGGGAGGGGTGGGCAATGAGCAGTTCTTC.

Concerning this clone itself: Additional DNA sequences in this sample encode the identical CDR3. This sequence joins TRBV7-6 and TRBJ2-1; TRBD1 might be the D (5 bases). Germline CDR1 and CDR2: SGHVS and FNYEAQ. Trimming stripped 6 bases from V and 4 bases from J, with 16 bases between. The CDR3 runs 15 residues. The CDR3 bases are TGTGCCAGCAGTGAGGACACGACTCTATACAATGAGCAGTTCTTC. Protein: CASSEDTTLYNEQFF.

This chain joins TRBV28 and TRBJ2-3; TRBD2 agrees at 10 bases. The CDR3 spans 20 residues. Germline CDR1 and CDR2: MDHEN and SYDVKM. The V gene end was trimmed by 3 bases and the J gene end by 0 bases; junction bases not matched to a gene: 15. CDR3 coding DNA: TGTGCCAGCAGTTTCGAGGCGTCTCGAGCGGGAGGGCCCAGCACAGATACGCAGTATTTT. Translation: CASSFEASRAGGPSTDTQYF.

The rearrangement uses TRBV4-1 and TRBJ1-1; possible D gene TRBD1, 6 bases. The CDR3 consists of 13 residues. Trimming took 3 bases from V and 8 from J, leaving 13 bases between them. Germline-derived CDR1 and CDR2 are MGHRA and YSYEKL. This chain's CDR3 is CASSQAPGTEAFF. The CDR3 DNA sequence: TGCGCCAGCAGCCAGGCCCCCGGGACAGAAGCTTTCTTT.

This clone was recorded only once. The chain employs TRBV5-8 and TRBJ1-1; D not certain. The germline V and J ends were trimmed by 3 bases and 6 bases, with 15 bases remaining between them. Germline V gene data show CDR1 as SGHTS and CDR2 as YDEGEE. CDR3 length: 14 residues. CDR3 sequence (DNA): TGTGCCAGCAGCTCCTACCGGTCCCCGCCTGAAGCTTTCTTT. This gives the protein CASSSYRSPPEAFF.

The chain has TRBV6-1 and TRBJ1-2, with D possibly matching TRBD1 (6 bases). The V end lost 3 bases, the J end lost 1 base, and 9 bases lay between the germline ends. CDR3 length equals 14 residues. Germline-derived CDR1 and CDR2 are MNHNS and SASEGT. This CDR3 is CASSEGGGNYGYTF. CDR3 DNA sequence: TGTGCCAGCAGTGAGGGAGGGGGTAACTATGGCTACACCTTC.

The chain recombines TRBV27 with TRBJ2-5, with D possibly being TRBD1 (6 bases). The CDR3 is 15 residues long. Germline CDR1 is MNHEY and CDR2 is SMNVEV (reference sequence). Between the trimmed V and J ends, which lost 6 bases and 5 bases, there was a span of 19 bases. CDR3 region: CASRDSVQMGETQYF. CDR3 sequence (DNA): TGTGCCAGCAGGGACAGCGTCCAGATGGGCGAGACCCAGTACTTC.